This T cell receptor beta chain was captured in a study of blood T cells in healthy people across ages. The CDR3 spans 11 residues. Trimming shortened V by 0 bases and J by 5 bases, and 5 bases separated the two germline ends. From germline, CDR1 is GTSNPN and CDR2 SVGIG (reference sequence). PBMCs, at least 7 million per sample, were isolated. Combining a sample-barcoded 5' primer with a J-beta primer mix, a second PCR ran for roughly 7 to 12 cycles. One entry per CDR3 protein, called by TCRdb with MiXCR from the 5' RACE reads. The table shows about 510,000 distinct CDR3 sequences, with 27% occurring only once. This clonotype appeared a single time. These data also formed part of another study, on T cells of mothers and their children. Per that study: In related and unrelated pairs alike, thymic selection shapes TCR recombination output, with inherited differences minor. Versus unrelated pairs, overlap was slightly higher in related mother-child pairs, without reaching significance.

The sequenced material came from blood. The sequence was collected from a boy aged 2 to 10 in good health. This rearrangement joins TRBV30 to TRBJ2-7; the D is unclear. The CDR3 DNA is TGTGCCTGGAGTGTAGTTAACGAGCAGTACTTC. This codes for CAWSVVNEQYF.